The clone carrying this T cell receptor beta chain has a count of ten or more. The antigen is undetermined. V lost 4 bases to trimming and J lost 1 base; unmatched junction nucleotides: 3. This CDR3 is 15 amino acids long. This record comes from a study of regulatory T cells in long-lasting Graves disease. Noted time point: newly diagnosed GD, antithyroid drugs for less than 3 months. PBMC-derived RNA was used for the TCR library. The patients included were those that came from an endocrinology department in Xi'an, China. Findings and limits, study-wide: Favoring TRBV28, TRBJ1-2 and TRBJ2-5 was a feature seen in persistent disease.

Relying on iRepertoire HTBI primers and Arm-PCR of CDR3 regions, the team built TCR beta libraries. A single record per CDR3 protein comes from TCRdb applying MiXCR to the multiplex PCR reads. This table has about 540,000 distinct CDR3 sequences, 13% appearing once. This same sample was also taken into another study, of T cells in Graves' hyperthyroidism and ophthalmopathy. That study adds: Blood held most thyroid clonotypes expanded above 0.001 frequency.

The source is a man aged 25-45 years with Graves disease. The sequences come from peripheral blood mononuclear cells (PBMCs), collected at new diagnosis, from a patient treated with antithyroid drugs. The rearrangement joins TRBV12-3 or TRBV12-4 to TRBJ2-2; 7 bases match TRBD1. DNA of the CDR3: TGTGCCAGCAGTTCTCAGGGGGTGAACACCGGGGAGCTGTTTTTT. Amino acids: CASSSQGVNTGELFF.